Following are 27 T cell receptor beta chains from one sample sequenced in a study of shared clonotypes between healthy human individuals. Libraries were prepared by immunoSEQ multiplex PCR; TCRdb keeps only in-frame clonotypes and omits some of them. The repertoire holds about 2.4 million clones, roughly 92% seen once, with 0.11% to 0.15% in the top ten. The material sequenced was naive CD4+ T cells sorted from blood. The subset: CD45RA+ positively selected. The receptors here all came from a man between 18 and 35 years old in good health.

As regards this clone: This sample also contains other DNA sequences that code for the same CDR3. This chain uses TRBV20-1 with TRBJ2-7; D is ambiguous. Looked up from germline, CDR1 is DFQATT and CDR2 is SNEGSKA (reference sequence). V lost 5 bases to trimming and J lost 1 base, with 6 bases between them. The CDR3 covers 11 residues. The CDR3 bases are TGCAGTGCTCTGACATCCTACGAGCAGTACTTC. Its protein product is CSALTSYEQYF.

This rearrangement joins TRBV11-1 to TRBJ1-6; D might be TRBD1 (6 bases). This CDR3 has 17 residues. CDR1 and CDR2 from the germline V gene are SGHAT and FQDESV (reference sequence). Trimming took 1 base from V and 10 from J, leaving 20 bases between them. CDR3 protein: CASSLGWGGQRRSPLHF. In DNA, the CDR3 is TGTGCCAGCAGCTTAGGATGGGGGGGCCAGAGGCGGTCACCCCTCCACTTT.

About this clone itself: The same CDR3 can be traced to other DNA sequences in this sample. The chain uses TRBV5-1 and TRBJ1-1; tentative D call: TRBD1 (6 bases). Per germline, CDR1 SGHRS and CDR2 YFSETQ. V dropped 0 bases and J dropped 1 base, with 13 bases sitting between them. CDR3 length: 16 amino acids. The CDR3 coding sequence is TGCGCCAGCAGCTTGGCCCCGGGACAAAAGAACACTGAAGCTTTCTTT. This codes for CASSLAPGQKNTEAFF.

The V and J genes are TRBV14 and TRBJ1-3; 7 bases match TRBD1. CDR3 length: 17 amino acids. Looked up from germline, CDR1 is SGHDN and CDR2 is FVKESK. Trimming at V came to 2 bases and at J to 4 bases, leaving 11 bases not matched to a gene. The CDR3 nucleotides are TGTGCCAGCAGCCAATCGACACAGGGGAGAAAAGGAAACACCATATATTTT. Residues: CASSQSTQGRKGNTIYF.

The chain has TRBV6-6 and TRBJ1-1, with TRBD1 matching over 9 bases. The V gene's germline CDR1 is MNHNY and CDR2 SVGAGI (reference sequence). The CDR3 sequence is 14 residues long. V lost 6 bases, J lost 5 bases, and 7 bases stayed unmatched. For the CDR3, the DNA is TGTGCCAGCAGACGGACAGGGGAGGAGACTGAAGCTTTCTTT. It is translated as CASRRTGEETEAFF.

The V and J genes are TRBV7-3 and TRBJ1-6; the match to TRBD1 covers 9 bases. The ends lost 4 bases at V and 7 bases at J; junction bases unmatched: 2. The CDR3 is 14 residues long. Germline lookup yields CDR1 SGHTA and CDR2 FQGTGA. CDR3 loop: CASSSGTGNSPLHF. The CDR3 DNA is TGTGCCAGCAGCTCGGGGACAGGGAATTCACCCCTCCACTTT.

The rearrangement links TRBV18 to TRBJ2-7; 9 bases match TRBD2. The V segment lost 3 bases and the J segment 9 bases; nucleotides outside the gene matches: 9. Per germline, CDR1 KGHSH and CDR2 LQKENI. The CDR3 length is 14 residues. The chain's CDR3 is CASSPREGSTRQYF. The CDR3 DNA is TGTGCCAGCTCACCGCGGGAGGGATCAACGCGGCAGTACTTC.

This clone was counted a single time. This chain joins TRBV6-6 and TRBJ2-7, with 9 bases matching TRBD1. This CDR3 spans 14 amino acids. Germline assignment: CDR1 MNHNY and CDR2 SVGAGI (reference sequence). J was trimmed by 7 bases and V by 6 bases; bases with no gene match: 10. Here the CDR3 reads CASRPGTGRREQYF. In DNA, the CDR3 is TGTGCCAGCAGGCCCGGGACAGGGAGGAGGGAGCAGTACTTC.

Notes on this clone: Other DNA sequences from this sample encode an identical CDR3 as well. The gene calls are TRBV5-1 and TRBJ2-3; D remains unclear. Trimming removed 0 bases at V and 1 base at J, with 3 bases between. CDR1 SGHRS and CDR2 YFSETQ come from the germline V gene. The CDR3 sequence is 13 residues long. In DNA form, the CDR3 reads TGCGCCAGCAGCTTGGACGGCACAGATACGCAGTATTTT. The encoded protein is CASSLDGTDTQYF.

The chain uses TRBV5-1 and TRBJ1-1; maybe TRBD1 (5 bases). This CDR3 spans 16 amino acids. Germline V CDR1 and CDR2: SGHRS, YFSETQ. Trimming took off 0 bases at V and 4 bases at J, with 16 bases between the two ends. CDR3 DNA sequence: TGCGCCAGCAGCTTGGAGGGTGGCAGGGTTCGCACTGAAGCTTTCTTT. Encoded protein: CASSLEGGRVRTEAFF.

This rearrangement joins TRBV11-2 to TRBJ2-5; D is unclear. This CDR3 spans 13 amino acids. The germline CDR1 and CDR2 sequences are SGHAT and FQNNGV. Trimming stripped 5 bases from V and 3 bases from J, with 10 bases between. CDR3 in amino acids: CASSHGPEETQYF. The CDR3 DNA sequence: TGTGCCAGCAGCCATGGGCCGGAAGAGACCCAGTACTTC.

This clone was seen a single time. The V gene is TRBV7-2, the J gene TRBJ2-7, with D tentatively TRBD1 or TRBD2 (5 bases each). CDR1 SGHTA and CDR2 FQGNSA come from the germline V gene. The V and J ends lost 5 bases and 6 bases respectively, with 20 bases between them. The CDR3 has 15 amino acids. CDR3 in DNA: TGTGCCAGCAGCCCCCTCGGGGCAGGCGGTTCCGAGCAGTACTTC. Its protein is CASSPLGAGGSEQYF.

The chain has TRBV27 and TRBJ1-2; TRBD1 agrees at 8 bases. Germline V gene lookup returns CDR1 MNHEY and CDR2 SMNVEV (reference sequence). CDR3 length: 13 residues. Trimming took 5 bases from V and 8 from J; bases not matched to a gene: 7. The CDR3 reads CASSPTGVGGYTF. As DNA, the CDR3 is TGTGCCAGCAGTCCGACAGGGGTGGGGGGCTACACCTTC.

This rearrangement joins TRBV5-1 to TRBJ2-2; 9 bases are shared with TRBD1. The CDR3 sequence is 17 residues long. Germline lookup yields CDR1 SGHRS and CDR2 YFSETQ. Losses at the gene ends were 0 bases for V and 1 base for J; bases not matched to a gene: 4. This chain's CDR3 is CASSLVGQGMNTGELFF. The DNA for the CDR3 is TGCGCCAGCAGCTTGGTAGGACAGGGGATGAACACCGGGGAGCTGTTTTTT.

The chain employs TRBV7-2 and TRBJ2-7; TRBD2 matches 8 bases. In germline, CDR1 is SGHTA, CDR2 FQGNSA. The CDR3 consists of 15 residues. With V trimmed by 4 bases and J by 3 bases, 8 bases remained unmatched. In nucleotides, the CDR3 is TGTGCCAGCAGCTCGAAGCGGGGGAAGATCTACGAGCAGTACTTC. Translation gives CASSSKRGKIYEQYF.

V and J are TRBV27 and TRBJ2-3; TRBD2 matches 7 bases. With V trimmed by 3 bases and J by 3 bases, 3 bases remained unmatched. The V gene's germline CDR1 is MNHEY and CDR2 SMNVEV (reference sequence). The CDR3 is 14 residues long. For the CDR3, the DNA is TGTGCCAGCAGTTTGTTGGGGGGGACAGATACGCAGTATTTT. Amino acids: CASSLLGGTDTQYF.

V gene TRBV4-1 combines with J gene TRBJ2-1, with a possible D match to TRBD2 (5 bases). There are 14 residues in the CDR3. V lost 1 base and J 2 bases, leaving 6 bases between the germline ends. Germline V CDR1 and CDR2: MGHRA, YSYEKL. CDR3 protein: CASSQGTPYNEQFF. In DNA form, the CDR3 reads TGCGCCAGCAGCCAAGGGACTCCCTACAATGAGCAGTTCTTC.

The genes are TRBV10-1 and TRBJ2-4, with no clear D. V was trimmed by 4 bases and J by 7 bases, leaving 14 bases between them. The germline V gene encodes CDR1 WNHNN and CDR2 SYGVQD (reference sequence). The CDR3 is made up of 14 amino acids. CDR3 in DNA: TGCGCCAGCAGTGCCGGGCAAATGATTAACATTCAGTACTTC. It yields the protein CASSAGQMINIQYF.

The chain joins TRBV5-1 to TRBJ2-5; 7 positions agree with TRBD2. Trimming removed 0 bases from V and 1 base from J; junction bases left unmatched: 6. CDR3 size: 16 residues. Germline V gene sequence: CDR1 SGHRS, CDR2 YFSETQ. This CDR3 reads CASSLGSRGSQETQYF. The CDR3 DNA is TGCGCCAGCAGCTTGGGGTCGCGGGGGTCCCAAGAGACCCAGTACTTC.

The V gene is TRBV6-1, the J gene TRBJ2-7, with 8 positions matching TRBD1. J was trimmed by 2 bases and V by 5 bases; bases with no gene match: 5. The CDR3 is made up of 14 amino acids. Germline lookup yields CDR1 MNHNS and CDR2 SASEGT. The CDR3 here is CASSLEDRAYEQYF. CDR3 nucleotides: TGTGCCAGCAGTCTCGAGGACAGGGCCTACGAGCAGTACTTC.

This chain's CDR3 is CASSVGPIGGEQYF. The CDR3 DNA sequence: TGTGCCAGCAGCGTAGGGCCCATCGGTGGCGAGCAGTACTTC. This chain uses TRBV9 with TRBJ2-7; D is undetermined. CDR3 length: 14 residues. Trimming cost V 0 bases and J 6 bases, with 13 bases left between them. Germline V CDR1 and CDR2: SGDLS, YYNGEE.

The CDR3 loop is CASSGDGQYNEQFF. The CDR3, as DNA: TGTGCCAGCAGTGGGGACGGACAGTACAATGAGCAGTTCTTC. The J gene is TRBJ2-1, the V gene TRBV28; D possibly corresponds to TRBD1 (6 bases). Per the germline V gene, CDR1 is MDHEN and CDR2 is SYDVKM. The CDR3 runs 14 residues. V was cut by 5 bases and J by 4 bases, with 12 bases left in between.

The V gene is TRBV5-1, the J gene TRBJ2-7; the match to TRBD1 covers 8 bases. Germline V CDR1 and CDR2: SGHRS, YFSETQ. The CDR3 has 14 residues. With V trimmed by 4 bases and J by 3 bases, 6 bases remained unmatched. The CDR3 protein is CASSTATGGYEQYF. DNA for the CDR3: TGCGCCAGCAGCACCGCCACAGGGGGCTACGAGCAGTACTTC.

The chain couples TRBV6-5 to TRBJ2-3; TRBD2 agrees at 7 bases. The CDR3 totals 15 residues. Per germline, CDR1 MNHEY and CDR2 SVGAGI. V trimming: 9 bases; J trimming: 1 base; junction bases outside the gene matches: 10. The CDR3 sequence: CASRRAGDGTDTQYF. In nucleotides, the CDR3 is TGTGCCAGTCGGCGGGCGGGGGACGGCACAGATACGCAGTATTTT.

The chain joins TRBV10-3 to TRBJ2-7; TRBD2 aligns across 11 bases. Germline V gives CDR1 ENHRY, CDR2 SYGVKD. V dropped 9 bases and J dropped 6; count of bases not matched to a gene: 4. This CDR3 contains 12 residues. DNA for the CDR3: TGTGCCATGGGGACTAGCGGAGGCGAGCAGTACTTC. Translation: CAMGTSGGEQYF.

V and J are TRBV4-2 and TRBJ2-3, with TRBD2 identical over 11 bases. Germline-derived CDR1 and CDR2 are LGHNA and YNFKEQ. This CDR3 has 16 amino acids. The V segment lost 1 base and the J segment 6 bases; nucleotides outside the gene matches: 6. CDR3: CASSQAGTSGGDTQYF. The CDR3 bases are TGTGCCAGCAGCCAAGCTGGGACTAGCGGAGGGGATACGCAGTATTTT.

V is TRBV6-4 and J is TRBJ2-2, with D perhaps TRBD1 (5 bases). Germline assignment: CDR1 MRHNA and CDR2 SNTAGT. This CDR3 spans 14 amino acids. Trimming left V 3 bases short and J 4 bases short, with 9 bases between. The CDR3 DNA reads as TGTGCCAGCAGTGAGTACAGGTTCACCGGGGAGCTGTTTTTT. Its translation is CASSEYRFTGELFF.